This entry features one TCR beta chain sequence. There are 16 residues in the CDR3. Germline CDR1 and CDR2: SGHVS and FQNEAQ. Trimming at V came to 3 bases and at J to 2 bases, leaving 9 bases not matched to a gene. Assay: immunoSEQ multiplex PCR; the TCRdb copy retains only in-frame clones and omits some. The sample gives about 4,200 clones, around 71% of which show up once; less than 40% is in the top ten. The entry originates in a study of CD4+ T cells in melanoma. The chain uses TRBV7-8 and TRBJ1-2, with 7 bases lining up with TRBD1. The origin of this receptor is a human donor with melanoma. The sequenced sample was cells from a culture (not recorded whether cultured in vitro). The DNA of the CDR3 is TGTGCCAGCAGCTTTCGGACAGGACACACCAACTATGGCTACACCTTC. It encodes CASSFRTGHTNYGYTF.